These T cell receptor beta chains were read from a single sample in a study of shared clonotypes between healthy human individuals. Generated by immunoSEQ multiplex PCR, the TCRdb table keeps only in-frame clones and is missing some. The table records roughly 1,800,000 clones, approximately 95% of them present only once. Sequencing was done on a sample of naive CD8+ T cells sorted from blood. These receptors originate from a man aged 18 to 29 in good health. Each CDR3 is given with its conserved first and last residue. A D gene is named only where the DNA matches it firmly. Clone size is given for some rows only: seen once, a few or many times, or a class if the clone is expanded.

d_gene	v_gene	abundance	j_gene	CDR3nt	CDR3aa
TRBD1	TRBV6-1	-	TRBJ2-7	TGTGCCAGCAGGTCAGGACAGGCCTACGAGCAGTACTTC	CASRSGQAYEQYF
-	TRBV19	-	TRBJ1-1	TGTGCCAGTAGTATAGAGGAGGGGTGGAGCACTGAAGCTTTCTTT	CASSIEEGWSTEAFF
TRBD1	TRBV13	-	TRBJ2-7	TGTGCCAGCAGCCTCCGGGACAGGAATATCTACGAGCAGTACTTC	CASSLRDRNIYEQYF
-	TRBV29-1	-	TRBJ2-7	TGCAGCGTTTCAGATGGAAGCTCCTACGAGCAGTACTTC	CSVSDGSSYEQYF
-	TRBV9	once	TRBJ2-7	TGTGCCAGCAGCGGGCAGGGTTTCTACGAGCAGTACTTC	CASSGQGFYEQYF
-	TRBV7-2	-	TRBJ1-4	TGTGCCAGCAGCCGAGGTCAGAGGGATTATGGGGATGAAAAACTGTTTTTT	CASSRGQRDYGDEKLFF
TRBD1	TRBV19	-	TRBJ2-2	TGTGCCAGTAGTCCGCGCGAGGGGGCGGCCGGGGAGCTGTTTTTT	CASSPREGAAGELFF
-	TRBV7-9	-	TRBJ2-1	TGTGCCAGCAGCTGGTCTCCAGCGGACCCCTACAATGAGCAGTTCTTC	CASSWSPADPYNEQFF
-	TRBV11-2	-	TRBJ2-2	TGTGCCAGCAGCTCCCCTGACGGAATCACCGGGGAGCTGTTTTTT	CASSSPDGITGELFF
-	TRBV19	-	TRBJ2-3	TGTGCCAGTAGTATGGCATTTAGCACAGATACGCAGTATTTT	CASSMAFSTDTQYF
TRBD1	TRBV5-8	-	TRBJ1-6	TGTGCCAGCAGCCTAGGGGGACAGGACTCCTATAATTCACCCCTCCACTTT	CASSLGGQDSYNSPLHF
-	TRBV7-2	once	TRBJ2-1	TGTGCCAGCAGCTTAATTGGGGCGGCAATTGAGCAGTTCTTC	CASSLIGAAIEQFF
TRBD2	TRBV9	-	TRBJ2-2	TGTGCCAGCAGCGTCCCCCGGATGGGACTAGCGACCGGGGAGCTGTTTTTT	CASSVPRMGLATGELFF
TRBD1	TRBV5-1	-	TRBJ2-1	TGCGCCAGCAGCTCGAGGACCGGGACAGGGGGAATGTACAATGAGCAGTTCTTC	CASSSRTGTGGMYNEQFF
-	TRBV5-1	-	TRBJ2-5	TGCGCCAGCAGCTCCAGGGACAAGCTAGAAGAGACCCAGTACTTC	CASSSRDKLEETQYF
TRBD1	TRBV27	-	TRBJ2-7	TGTGCCAGCAGTCCCCTCGGGACAGGGGGCTACGAGCAGTACTTC	CASSPLGTGGYEQYF
TRBD2	TRBV6-5	-	TRBJ2-7	TGTGCCAGCAGTCAAATAGCGGGACTCTCCTACGAGCAGTACTTC	CASSQIAGLSYEQYF
TRBD2	TRBV27	-	TRBJ2-3	TGTGCCAGCAGTTTATCGCCCATAGCGGGGGTGACTAGCACAGATACGCAGTATTTT	CASSLSPIAGVTSTDTQYF
-	TRBV30	-	TRBJ2-5	TGTGCCTGGAGCGTGGGGCAAGAGACCCAGTACTTC	CAWSVGQETQYF